The 32 T cell receptor beta chains given below trace back to one sample, sequenced in a study of cytomegalovirus exposure and HLA in healthy donors (dated 2017 in TCRdb). Library preparation employed the immunoSEQ multiplex PCR assay. A mixture of 60 forward primers for TCR Vbeta segments and 13 reverse primers for TCR Jbeta segments was used in the multiplex PCR. TCRdb's version of the immuneACCESS table is confined to in-frame rearrangements and falls short of the full clone set. An unresolved V gene accounts for under half of the shortfall where checked; the remainder is of unknown origin. This sample gives 93,000 or so clones in total; over 70% of them show up just once. The ten largest clones add up to 4% of the sample. The sample consisted of PBMCs. The receptors shown here come from a man aged 45 to 65 in good health and CMV-seropositive.

This clone was seen a single time. V is TRBV5-1 and J is TRBJ2-5; possibly TRBD1 for D (5 bases). The V gene lost 1 base and the J gene lost 5 bases, with 18 bases spanning the gap. The germline CDR1 and CDR2 sequences are SGHRS and YFSETQ. The CDR3 is made up of 16 amino acids. DNA of the CDR3: TGCGCCAGCAGCTTGACCCCGGACCCAAAGGGGGAGACCCAGTACTTC. Amino acid sequence: CASSLTPDPKGETQYF.

The chain recombines TRBV28 with TRBJ2-7; 11 nucleotides agree with TRBD2. Germline loops: CDR1 MDHEN, CDR2 SYDVKM. The CDR3 runs 18 residues. With 6 bases clipped from V and 3 bases from J, the junction kept 16 bases outside the gene matches. In DNA form, the CDR3 reads TGTGCCAGCAGCCAAGTGGGACTAGCGGTTCTATTTGGCTACGAGCAGTACTTC. This encodes CASSQVGLAVLFGYEQYF.

J is TRBJ2-7 and V is TRBV19; maybe TRBD1 (6 bases). CDR1 and CDR2 (germline): LNHDA, SQIVND (reference sequence). CDR3 length: 15 amino acids. V was cut by 7 bases and J by 1 base, with 17 bases left in between. As DNA, the CDR3 is TGTGCCAGTACCCTGACAGGCCGGACTTCCTACGAGCAGTACTTC. Protein sequence: CASTLTGRTSYEQYF.

The chain has TRBV28 and TRBJ2-7, with 8 nucleotides matching TRBD2. CDR1 is MDHEN, CDR2 SYDVKM, per germline. The junction had 8 bases not matched to a gene; V was cut back by 4 bases and J by 3 bases. CDR3 length: 15 residues. The DNA of the CDR3 is TGTGCCAGCAGTTCCTTACGAACTAGCGGCTACGAGCAGTACTTC. Translated: CASSSLRTSGYEQYF. The whole variable domain, filled in from reference TRBV28 and TRBJ2-7, reads DVKVTQSSRYLVKRTGEKVFLECVQDMDHENMFWYRQDPGLGLRLIYFSYDVKMKEKGDIPEGYSVSREKKERFSLILESASTNQTSMYLCASSSLRTSGYEQYFGPGTRLTVT.

This clone was counted once. The CDR3 DNA sequence: TGTGCCAGCAGACCGACTAGCGCTGCCTCCTACGAGCAGTACTTC. As protein: CASRPTSAASYEQYF. This chain uses TRBV27 with TRBJ2-7; TRBD2 matches at 8 bases. The CDR3 runs to 15 residues. The V segment lost 6 bases and the J segment 0 bases; nucleotides outside the gene matches: 7. Germline CDR1 is MNHEY and CDR2 is SMNVEV (reference sequence).

V usage is TRBV7-2 and J usage is TRBJ2-1; 9 nucleotides agree with TRBD2. The CDR3 runs to 12 residues. V dropped 5 bases and J dropped 16; count of bases not matched to a gene: 9. The germline V gene has CDR1 SGHTA and CDR2 FQGNSA. This CDR3 reads CASSPLAGPGFF. Here the CDR3 DNA reads TGTGCCAGCAGCCCTCTAGCGGGACCTGGTTTCTTC.

This clone has only a few counts. This rearrangement joins TRBV9 to TRBJ2-1; D is possibly TRBD2 (6 bases). The V gene's germline CDR1 is SGDLS and CDR2 YYNGEE. V lost 4 bases and J 4 bases, leaving 12 bases between the germline ends. The CDR3 has 14 amino acids. CDR3 sequence (DNA): TGTGCCAGCAGCTACCGGGACTCTTACAATGAGCAGTTCTTC. Protein sequence: CASSYRDSYNEQFF.

The chain employs TRBV6-5 and TRBJ1-1, with TRBD1 identical over 7 bases. The CDR3 is 11 residues long. CDR1 and CDR2 from the germline V gene are MNHEY and SVGAGI. Trimming took 6 bases from V and 6 from J; bases not matched to a gene: 1. For the CDR3, the DNA is TGTGCCAGCAGAACAGGGGCTGAAGCTTTCTTT. This gives the protein CASRTGAEAFF.

J is TRBJ2-7 and V is TRBV27; possible D gene TRBD1, 6 bases. Trimming pared 3 bases from V and 1 base from J, leaving 10 bases between. The V gene's germline CDR1 is MNHEY and CDR2 SMNVEV (reference sequence). The CDR3 covers 14 residues. CDR3: CASSFDRNSYEQYF. In DNA form, the CDR3 reads TGTGCCAGCAGTTTTGACAGGAATTCCTACGAGCAGTACTTC.

The chain combines TRBV10-3 with TRBJ2-5; 7 bases agree with TRBD2. The CDR3 consists of 15 residues. Germline CDR1 ENHRY, CDR2 SYGVKD. V was pared by 8 bases and J by 11 bases, with 20 bases of the junction left unmatched. Here the CDR3 reads CAISGVAGEGLEQYF. The CDR3 nucleotides read TGTGCCATCTCCGGAGTTGCGGGAGAGGGGCTGGAGCAGTACTTC.

The J gene is TRBJ1-2, the V gene TRBV7-2; 10 bases match TRBD1. The length of the CDR3 is 14 residues. V gave up 1 base and J gave up 8 bases; unmatched junction bases: 4. Germline CDR1 and CDR2: SGHTA and FQGNSA. The CDR3: CASSLGQGAVGYTF. As DNA, the CDR3 is TGTGCCAGCAGCTTAGGACAGGGGGCGGTGGGCTACACCTTC. The variable domain in full, completed from reference TRBV7-2 and TRBJ1-2, reads GAGVSQSPSNKVTEKGKDVELRCDPISGHTALYWYRQSLGQGLEFLIYFQGNSAPDKSGLPSDRFSAERTGGSVSTLTIQRTQQEDSAVYLCASSLGQGAVGYTFGSGTRLTVV.

Concerning this clone: The junction departs from germline at one end; a sequencing error may be responsible. V and J are TRBV7-2 and TRBJ2-7, with a tentative D call TRBD2 (6 bases). The CDR3 covers 13 residues. Germline-derived CDR1 and CDR2 are SGHTA and FQGNSA. The CDR3 bases are TGTGCCGGCAGCCCGGGGGTCGCTCGCGGGCAGTACTTC. Amino acid sequence: CAGSPGVARGQYF.

The chain carries TRBV28 and TRBJ1-6, with D possibly TRBD1 on 6 matching bases. Trimming left V 5 bases short and J 10 bases short, with 15 bases between. This CDR3 comprises 14 residues. CDR1 and CDR2 (germline): MDHEN, SYDVKM. The CDR3 loop reads CASSPGQRGSPLHF. DNA for the CDR3: TGTGCCAGCAGTCCGGGACAACGTGGATCACCCCTCCACTTT.

This clone was observed a single time. The chain carries TRBV7-9 and TRBJ2-2, with a tentative D call TRBD2 (6 bases). The CDR3 has 16 amino acids. The germline V gene has CDR1 SEHNR and CDR2 FQNEAQ (reference sequence). The V gene lost 5 bases and the J gene lost 0 bases, with 13 bases spanning the gap. CDR3 coding DNA: TGTGCCAGCAGCCCCCGCGGGACTGCGAACACCGGGGAGCTGTTTTTT. This codes for CASSPRGTANTGELFF.

The J gene is TRBJ2-5, the V gene TRBV7-9; D perhaps matches TRBD1 (5 bases). Gene TRBJ2-7 matches the end of the DNA better, so the J call may be wrong. Germline V gives CDR1 SEHNR, CDR2 FQNEAQ (reference sequence). The CDR3 loop spans 14 amino acids. The CDR3 is CASSLPQGKGEQYF. The CDR3, as DNA: TGTGCCAGCAGCTTACCGCAGGGAAAAGGCGAGCAGTACTTC.

V is TRBV5-3 and J is TRBJ2-1, with 8 nucleotides matching TRBD1. TRBV5-3 is noted as an ORF with a role that remains uncertain. V gave up 4 bases and J gave up 4 bases; unmatched junction bases: 10. The CDR3 consists of 16 residues. The CDR3 sequence: CARSPQTRDRYNEQFF. The CDR3 DNA reads TGTGCCAGAAGCCCACAAACACGGGACAGGTACAATGAGCAGTTCTTC.

The gene calls are TRBV6-1 and TRBJ2-3, with 7 bases matching TRBD2. The CDR3 contains 14 residues. Germline CDR1 is MNHNS and CDR2 is SASEGT. Trimming took 0 bases from V and 3 from J; bases not matched to a gene: 0. The CDR3 DNA follows: TGTGCCAGCAGTGAAGCAGCGGGGACAGATACGCAGTATTTT. This encodes CASSEAAGTDTQYF.

The chain recombines TRBV5-1 with TRBJ1-1; TRBD1 is a possible D gene (5 bases). The germline V and J ends were trimmed by 4 bases and 1 base, with 14 bases remaining between them. From germline, CDR1 is SGHRS and CDR2 YFSETQ. The CDR3 totals 15 residues. In nucleotides, the CDR3 is TGCGCCAGCAGCCCCATCGGACAAGAGAACACTGAAGCTTTCTTT. Protein: CASSPIGQENTEAFF.

The rearrangement links TRBV28 to TRBJ1-5; 10 bases match TRBD1. V shed 5 bases and J 2 bases; nucleotides not matched to a gene: 6. Germline CDR1 and CDR2: MDHEN and SYDVKM. The CDR3 consists of 16 residues. The CDR3 is CASSLRQGAGNQPQHF. CDR3 sequence (DNA): TGTGCCAGCAGTCTAAGACAGGGGGCCGGCAATCAGCCCCAGCATTTT.

The chain is built from TRBV6-6 and TRBJ1-1; D is ambiguous. V lost 6 bases to trimming and J lost 1 base, with 6 bases between them. CDR1 is MNHNY and CDR2 is SVGAGI in the germline V gene (reference sequence). The CDR3 contains 12 residues. The CDR3 nucleotides are TGTGCCAGCAGCCCACAGAACACTGAAGCTTTCTTT. Its translation is CASSPQNTEAFF.

The V and J genes are TRBV5-1 and TRBJ2-2; D is possibly TRBD2 (6 bases). There are 14 residues in the CDR3. V lost 0 bases and J lost 6, with 9 bases in between. Germline V gives CDR1 SGHRS, CDR2 YFSETQ. Here the CDR3 reads CASSLVRGSGELFF. CDR3 sequence (DNA): TGCGCCAGCAGCTTGGTGCGGGGTTCCGGGGAGCTGTTTTTT.

The chain combines TRBV18 with TRBJ1-2, with no clear D. V shed 3 bases and J shed 8 bases, with 7 bases lying between them. Germline-derived CDR1 and CDR2 are KGHSH and LQKENI. CDR3 length equals 11 residues. Here the CDR3 reads CASSPTTGYTF. Written as DNA, the CDR3 is TGTGCCAGCTCACCTACAACAGGCTACACCTTC.

Concerning this clone: One junction end disagrees with the germline gene, perhaps due to a read error. The chain combines TRBV2 with TRBJ2-1; D is ambiguous. Germline V CDR1 and CDR2: SNHLY, FYNNEI. This CDR3 has 17 amino acids. In DNA form, the CDR3 reads TGTGCCGGCAGTGAAGCAATCGGTCCAACTCTCTACAATGAGCAGTTCTTC. Protein sequence: CAGSEAIGPTLYNEQFF.

The chain employs TRBV7-3 and TRBJ2-2, with 9 bases matching TRBD1. In germline, CDR1 is SGHTA, CDR2 FQGTGA. With V trimmed by 7 bases and J by 1 base, 4 bases remained unmatched. The CDR3 has 15 amino acids. CDR3 sequence reads: CASTTTGGNTGELFF. The CDR3 DNA follows: TGTGCCAGCACCACGACAGGGGGGAACACCGGGGAGCTGTTTTTT.

V and J are TRBV5-5 and TRBJ1-6, with D perhaps matching TRBD1 (6 bases). V was clipped by 4 bases and J by 7 bases, with 18 bases between them. The CDR3 has 16 residues. Germline V gene data show CDR1 as SGHKS and CDR2 as YYEKEE (reference sequence). This chain's CDR3 is CASSLTFQTGNSPLHF. The CDR3 nucleotides are TGTGCCAGCAGCCTGACCTTTCAAACAGGGAATTCACCCCTCCACTTT.

This clone was counted a few times. Other DNA sequences in the sample encode the same CDR3. The chain links TRBV5-1 to TRBJ2-1, with 8 bases that match TRBD2. The V segment lost 4 bases and the J segment 4 bases; nucleotides outside the gene matches: 7. Germline loops: CDR1 SGHRS, CDR2 YFSETQ. The CDR3 contains 15 residues. The CDR3 nucleotides read TGCGCCAGCAGCCTATCTAGCGGGTCGTACAATGAGCAGTTCTTC. Amino acid sequence: CASSLSSGSYNEQFF.

The genes are TRBV5-1 and TRBJ2-7, with 7 bases identical to TRBD2. The CDR3 runs 17 residues. V was clipped by 5 bases and J by 3 bases; unmatched bases: 17. Germline lookup yields CDR1 SGHRS and CDR2 YFSETQ. Here the CDR3 reads CASSQADPRDYRYEQYF. The CDR3 DNA follows: TGCGCCAGCAGTCAAGCGGATCCCAGGGACTATCGCTACGAGCAGTACTTC.

The chain is built from TRBV28 and TRBJ2-7; 14 positions match TRBD2. Looked up from germline, CDR1 is MDHEN and CDR2 is SYDVKM. This CDR3 is built from 18 residues. V was pared by 1 base and J by 6 bases, with 11 bases of the junction left unmatched. CDR3 in DNA: TGTGCCAGCAGTTTATTTCCGGGGACTAGCGGGAGTAGTGGCGAGCAGTACTTC. This gives the protein CASSLFPGTSGSSGEQYF.

The DNA of the CDR3 is TGTGCCAGCAGCAAACCGGGACAGGGGAACTATGGCTACACCTTC. Translation gives CASSKPGQGNYGYTF. The rearrangement uses TRBV7-9 and TRBJ1-2; 10 bases align to TRBD1. This CDR3 spans 15 amino acids. Germline values: CDR1 SEHNR, CDR2 FQNEAQ (reference sequence). The ends lost 5 bases at V and 2 bases at J; junction bases unmatched: 5.

The chain has TRBV6-1 and TRBJ2-1; TRBD1 matches 7 bases. The V and J ends lost 0 bases and 5 bases, in that order; junction bases with no gene match: 4. CDR3 size: 15 residues. Germline V gene data show CDR1 as MNHNS and CDR2 as SASEGT. CDR3 nucleotides: TGTGCCAGCAGTGAAGCGACAGGGTGGCACAATGAGCAGTTCTTC. Protein sequence: CASSEATGWHNEQFF.

This rearrangement joins TRBV19 to TRBJ1-5, with D possibly being TRBD1 (5 bases). CDR3 size: 16 residues. Trimming pared 4 bases from V and 1 base from J, leaving 14 bases between. CDR1 is LNHDA and CDR2 is SQIVND in the germline V gene (reference sequence). CDR3 in amino acids: CASSTQFRTSNQPQHF. CDR3 sequence (DNA): TGTGCCAGTAGTACCCAATTTCGGACAAGCAATCAGCCCCAGCATTTT.

The V and J genes are TRBV4-1 and TRBJ2-5; TRBD2 matches 8 bases. The V segment lost 1 base and the J segment 5 bases; nucleotides outside the gene matches: 6. This CDR3 has 15 residues. Germline V gene sequence: CDR1 MGHRA, CDR2 YSYEKL. The chain's CDR3 is CASSQVASGWETQYF. The CDR3 coding sequence is TGCGCCAGCAGCCAAGTGGCTAGCGGGTGGGAGACCCAGTACTTC.